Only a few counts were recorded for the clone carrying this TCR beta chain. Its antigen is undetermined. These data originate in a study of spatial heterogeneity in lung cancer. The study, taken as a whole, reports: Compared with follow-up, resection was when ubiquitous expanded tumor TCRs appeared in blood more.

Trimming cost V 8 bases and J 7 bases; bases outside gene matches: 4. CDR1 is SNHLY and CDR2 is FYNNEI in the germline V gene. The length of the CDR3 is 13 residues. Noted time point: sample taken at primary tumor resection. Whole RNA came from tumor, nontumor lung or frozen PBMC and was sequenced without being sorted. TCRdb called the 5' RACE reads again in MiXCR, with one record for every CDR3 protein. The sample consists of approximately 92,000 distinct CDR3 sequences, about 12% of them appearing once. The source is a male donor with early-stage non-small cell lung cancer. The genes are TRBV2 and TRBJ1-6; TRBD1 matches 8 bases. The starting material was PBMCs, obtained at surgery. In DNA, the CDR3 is TGTGCCAGCTGCAGGGGGCCGAATTCACCCCTCCACTTT. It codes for CASCRGPNSPLHF.